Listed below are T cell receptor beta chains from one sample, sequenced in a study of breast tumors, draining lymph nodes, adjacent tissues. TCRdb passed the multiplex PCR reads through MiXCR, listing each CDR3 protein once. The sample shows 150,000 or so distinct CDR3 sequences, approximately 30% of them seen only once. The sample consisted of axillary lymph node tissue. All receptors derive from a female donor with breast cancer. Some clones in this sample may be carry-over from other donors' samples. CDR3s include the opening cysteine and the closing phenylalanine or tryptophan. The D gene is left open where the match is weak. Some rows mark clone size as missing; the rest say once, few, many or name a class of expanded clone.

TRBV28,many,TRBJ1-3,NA,CASSGNTIYF,TGTGCCAGTTCTGGAAACACCATATATTTT
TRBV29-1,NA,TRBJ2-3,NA,CSVEDDQGFTDAQYF,TGCAGTGTTGAAGATGATCAGGGGTTCACAGATGCGCAGTATTTT
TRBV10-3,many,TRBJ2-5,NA,CAISGGYELDF,TGTGCCATCAGTGGAGGCTACGAGCTGGACTTC
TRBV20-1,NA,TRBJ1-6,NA,CSARDWFPLHF,TGCAGTGCTAGAGATTGGTTCCCCCTCCACTTT
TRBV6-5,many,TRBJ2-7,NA,CASSYANTYEQYF,TGTGCCAGCAGTTACGCGAACACCTACGAGCAGTACTTC
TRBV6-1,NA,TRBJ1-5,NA,CASSAKGVVLNNQPQHF,TGTGCCAGCAGTGCCAAGGGGGTTGTCCTCAACAATCAGCCCCAGCATTTT
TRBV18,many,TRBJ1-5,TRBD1,CASSATDRAPNQPQHF,TGTGCCAGCTCAGCCACCGACAGGGCCCCCAATCAGCCCCAGCATTTT
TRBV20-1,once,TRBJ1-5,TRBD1,CSARTGGTVGEHF,TGCAGTGCTAGGACAGGGGGTACAGTGGGCGAGCATTTT
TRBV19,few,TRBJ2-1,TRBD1,CASSIKGAPGGSYNEQFF,TGTGCCAGTAGTATTAAAGGAGCGCCAGGGGGCTCCTACAATGAGCAGTTCTTC
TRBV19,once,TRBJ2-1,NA,CASSIGRLATGDNEQFF,TGTGCCAGTAGTATAGGTAGGCTAGCGACGGGGGACAATGAGCAGTTCTTC
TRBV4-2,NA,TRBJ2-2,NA,CASSNVPGVNTGELFF,TGTGCCAGCAGCAACGTACCGGGGGTGAACACCGGGGAGCTGTTTTTT
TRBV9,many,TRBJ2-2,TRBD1,CASSGGTGWATGELFF,TGTGCCAGCAGCGGAGGGACAGGGTGGGCCACCGGGGAGCTGTTTTTT
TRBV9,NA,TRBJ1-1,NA,CASGGWNTEAFF,TGTGCTTCGGGAGGCTGGAACACTGAAGCTTTCTTT
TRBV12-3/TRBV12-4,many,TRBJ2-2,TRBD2,CASSPLGAGAGELFF,TGTGCCAGCAGTCCCCTCGGGGCGGGAGCCGGGGAGCTGTTTTTT
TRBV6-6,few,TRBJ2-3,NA,CASSQRGAPQDTQYF,TGTGCCAGCAGTCAACGGGGGGCCCCACAAGATACGCAGTATTTT
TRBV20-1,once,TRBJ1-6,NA,CGTNPGGSSYNSPLHF,TGCGGTACTAACCCCGGGGGGAGCTCCTATAATTCACCCCTCCACTTT
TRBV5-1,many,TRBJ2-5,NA,CASSLAVGTQYF,TGCGCCAGCAGCTTGGCCGTGGGGACCCAGTACTTC
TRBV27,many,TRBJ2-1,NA,CASSLSGLVNPMGDEQFF,TGTGCCAGCAGTTTGTCAGGTTTGGTCAACCCGATGGGCGATGAGCAGTTCTTC
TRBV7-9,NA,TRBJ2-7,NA,CASSFDTGEQYF,TGTGCCAGCAGCTTCGACACGGGCGAGCAGTACTTC
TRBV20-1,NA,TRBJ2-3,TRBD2,CSALKREHNEQYF,TGCAGTGCTCTAAAGCGGGAGCACAATGAGCAGTATTTT
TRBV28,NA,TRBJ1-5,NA,CASRLGALSNQPQHF,TGTGCCAGTAGGTTGGGGGCCCTTAGCAATCAGCCCCAGCATTTT
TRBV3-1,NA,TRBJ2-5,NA,CASSHLREGGLNWAQYF,TGTGCCAGCAGCCATCTCAGGGAGGGGGGTCTGAATTGGGCCCAGTACTTC
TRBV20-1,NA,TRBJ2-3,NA,CSARGFLQGIDTQYF,TGCAGTGCTAGAGGGTTTCTACAGGGAATAGATACGCAGTATTTT
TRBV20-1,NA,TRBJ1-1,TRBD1,CSAKTGGDTEAFF,TGCAGTGCAAAGACAGGGGGCGACACTGAAGCTTTCTTT
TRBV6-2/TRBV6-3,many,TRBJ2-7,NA,CASRHPRGWGYEQYF,TGTGCCAGCAGACACCCAAGGGGATGGGGCTACGAGCAGTACTTC
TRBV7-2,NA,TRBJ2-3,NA,CASSLSGNGDTQYF,TGCGCCAGCAGCCTTAGCGGAAATGGAGATACGCAGTATTTT
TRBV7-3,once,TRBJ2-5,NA,CASSLRVGIEETQYF,TGTGCCAGCAGCTTACGTGTAGGGATTGAAGAGACCCAGTACTTC
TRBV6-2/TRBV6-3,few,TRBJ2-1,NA,CASTPPIDSYNEQFF,TGTGCCAGCACCCCTCCTATAGATTCCTACAATGAGCAGTTCTTC
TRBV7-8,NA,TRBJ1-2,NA,CASSLGEGLGNYGYTF,TGTGCCAGCAGCTTAGGGGAAGGGTTGGGTAACTATGGCTACACCTTC
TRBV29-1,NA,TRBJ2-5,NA,CSARGGYQETQYF,TGCAGCGCGAGGGGGGGGTACCAAGAGACCCAGTACTTC
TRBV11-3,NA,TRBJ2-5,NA,CASSARGEETQYF,TGTGCCAGCAGCGCAAGGGGAGAAGAGACCCAGTACTTC
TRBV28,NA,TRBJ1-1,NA,CASSLFGSGRRDTEAFF,NA
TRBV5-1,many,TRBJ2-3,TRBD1,CASTAGTGGTDTQYF,TGCGCCAGCACTGCCGGGACAGGGGGCACAGATACGCAGTATTTT
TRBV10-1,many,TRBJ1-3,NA,CASSASSGNTIYF,TGCGCCAGCAGTGCCTCGTCTGGAAACACCATATATTTT
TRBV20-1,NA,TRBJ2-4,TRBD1,CSASVAGGRLAKNIQYF,TGCAGTGCTAGTGTGGCAGGGGGCCGACTAGCCAAAAACATTCAGTACTTC
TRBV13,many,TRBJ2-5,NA,CASSPAPVSAQYF,TGTGCCAGCAGCCCCGCCCCAGTATCAGCCCAGTACTTC
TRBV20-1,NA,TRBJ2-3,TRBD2,CSARSRTSGTDTQYF,TGCAGTGCTCGCTCCCGGACTAGCGGAACAGATACGCAGTATTTT
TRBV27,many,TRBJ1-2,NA,CASSPQDRAYGYTF,TGTGCCAGCAGTCCGCAGGACAGAGCCTATGGCTACACCTTC
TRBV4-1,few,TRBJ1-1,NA,CASSQDRGPEAFF,TGCGCCAGCAGCCAAGATCGGGGTCCTGAAGCTTTCTTT
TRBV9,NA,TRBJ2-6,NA,CASSDQQGPNTEAF,TGTGCCAGCAGCGACCAACAGGGACCGAACACTGAAGCTTTC
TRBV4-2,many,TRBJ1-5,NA,CASSQEQGLRNQPQHF,TGTGCCAGCAGCCAAGAGCAGGGGCTGCGCAATCAGCCCCAGCATTTT
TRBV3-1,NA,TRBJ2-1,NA,CASSQGPRDLSNEQFF,TGTGCCAGCAGCCAAGGCCCCCGGGACTTATCCAATGAGCAGTTCTTC
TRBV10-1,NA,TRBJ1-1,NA,CASSDSNTEAFF,TGCGCCAGCAGTGACTCGAACACTGAAGCTTTCTTT
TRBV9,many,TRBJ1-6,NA,CASSPRQVPPLHF,TGTGCCAGCAGCCCCCGACAGGTCCCACCCCTCCACTTT
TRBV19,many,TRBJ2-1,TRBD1,CASRYVTGSSYNEQFF,TGTGCCAGTAGATATGTGACAGGGAGCTCCTACAATGAGCAGTTCTTC
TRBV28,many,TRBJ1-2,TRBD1,CASSPGGTGNYGYTF,TGTGCCAGCAGCCCAGGGGGGACAGGGAATTATGGCTACACCTTC
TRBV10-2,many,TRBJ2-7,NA,CASSESTGEGEQYF,TGCGCCAGCAGTGAGTCGACAGGGGAGGGCGAGCAGTACTTC